This section outlines one T cell receptor (beta chain) sequence together with its context. There is no known antigen for this receptor. Per-base qualities were not stored, and no clone one base away is much larger. The sample belongs to a study of cytomegalovirus exposure and HLA in healthy donors (dated by TCRdb to about 2017). Study-level background: An earlier analysis of several hundred of the donors reported roughly 270 Gb of sequence data and 117 million unique TCR beta sequences from 150 million to 200 million T cells. A later genetic analysis took genome-wide SNP genotypes for about 55% of the 666 donors and used that subset as a discovery cohort. On average, around 230,000 unique TCR beta nucleotide sequences were sequenced per donor among a few hundred genotyped donors of the cohort, with 15% to 20% of those sequences being non-productive. An earlier analysis of 587 of the donors used high-throughput TCR beta sequencing to judge whether each TCR beta V gene segment behaved as functional or pseudogenic. All discovery cohort repertoires had been generated on a single sequencing platform. A later analysis re-examined previously published TCR beta repertoires from over 500 donors and added high-resolution HLA genotyping to investigate patterns of TCR occurrence. An early release that covered about 600 HLA-typed donors contained about 300 gigabases of sequencing data and some 87 million unique TCR sequences. To predict cytomegalovirus infection status, the study combined high-throughput TCR immunosequencing, statistical association of individual TCRs with disease status, and machine learning. Rather than drawing on any new phenotypic data, the later analysis identified candidate immune exposures from TCR beta sequences and the way those sequences occurred across donors. In addition to the first cohort of 650 to 750 subjects, a separate validation cohort of 120 different subjects was used. HLA typing covered class I and class II loci at four-digit resolution. Of the roughly 400 genotyped donors, more than 75% were placed in the genetic ancestry cluster associated with self-reported Caucasian donors. The study profiled the T cell repertoires of around 700 subjects by immunosequencing and related them to cytomegalovirus serostatus. The study aimed to test whether signatures of past pathogen exposure could be identified by cataloging public T cell receptors. Several DR-DQ haplotypes were treated as single units for association and clustering because of strong linkage in the cohort. Donor age, sex, ethnicity and CMV serostatus were collected together with the repertoire data. Typing coverage varied by locus: about 629-640 donors for A, B, C, DRB1 and DQB1; around 560 for DQA1; more than 600 for DPA1; 450 to 480 for DPB1. The investigation overall reported the following: In a later analysis, over 15,000 TCR beta sequences were associated with specific HLA alleles at a false discovery rate of 0.05. Correlated functional status among segregating V segments might be attributable to linkage disequilibrium, but an unknown experimental factor could not be ruled out. The study gave a list of about 160 TCR beta chains associated with cytomegalovirus. An association between a missense DCLRE1C variant and V-gene and J-gene trimming of TCR beta chains was found in a later genetic analysis and replicated in an independent cohort. The classifier was reported to diagnose cytomegalovirus status with high specificity and sensitivity in both the original cohort and the validation cohort. The 87-base-pair reads could not distinguish some IMGT-functional V segments, including TRBV6-2 and TRBV6-3, so those segments were excluded. Sequencing depth was assumed to be roughly uniform across donors in the presence/absence analyses, though that assumption may not hold. A few of the identified cytomegalovirus-associated TCR beta chains were confirmed in vitro to be specific for cytomegalovirus antigens. Immune exposure information for the cohort was limited to CMV serostatus. According to a later analysis, TCR association rates differed among HLA loci, with DRB1 alleles showing the most associated TCRs and HLA-C alleles showing the fewest. The sequencing pipeline was judged likely to have produced a cluster of highly shared sequence variants as a technical artifact. A further reported finding was that TCR beta sequences accurately predicted the HLA-A and HLA-B alleles for most subjects in the first cohort. When HLA alleles, especially DR and DQ, strongly co-occurred, attributing TCR associations to individual alleles was difficult. In this cohort, only TCR beta chains were sequenced, and detectable features were limited by the absence of alpha or paired-chain data. The authors suggested that the approach could potentially be extended to other disease states and immunological phenotypes. Most CMV-associated TCR beta chains appeared to be HLA-restricted in a later analysis, and the HLA associations seemed to be driven largely by CMV exposure. Because HLA typing was missing for some donors at each locus, association tests included only the typed subset. While some public TCRs were present in many individuals, most TCR sequences turned up only very rarely across donors. In an earlier analysis of 450 to 750 of the donors, most TCR beta V segments appeared in productive rearrangements about 87% or about 30% of the time, broadly matching IMGT annotations. The earlier analysis of a few hundred of the donors excluded 15 to 20 rarely observed V segments, including chromosome 9 orphons, because counts were too low. A later analysis found that HLA-associated TCR beta chains were more clonally expanded and had lower generation probabilities than equally common non-associated chains. A later analysis reported that several top co-occurrence clusters appeared linked to parvovirus B19, influenza, CMV and Epstein-Barr virus. According to a later genetic analysis, donors in an Asian-associated ancestry cluster had fewer N-insertions in productive TCRs than the approximately 690-donor mean.

Sequences SGHTA (CDR1) and FQGNSA (CDR2) are obtained from the germline V gene. CDR3 length: 15 amino acids, cysteine to phenylalanine. Only the CDR3 DNA stays, 45 bases, in frame from base 1. Relative to germline, V is 0 bases shorter and J is 5 bases shorter, with 13 bases between their ends. The library was built by means of the immunoSEQ multiplex PCR assay. For the multiplex PCR, a mixture combining 60 forward primers for TCR Vbeta segments and 13 reverse primers for TCR Jbeta segments was used. A multiplex PCR assay on genomic DNA amplified the CDR3 region of rearranged TCR beta genes. The amplified TCR beta libraries were sequenced on the Illumina HiSeq System as 87-base-pair reads. Turning to the authors' computational methods: Across the 600 to 700 repertoires, a later analysis counted 78 million or so unique TCR beta chains, roughly 11 million of which were shared by at least two donors. A nearest-neighbor algorithm error-corrected the raw reads and collapsed the reads into unique sequences, merging closely related sequences to remove PCR and sequencing errors. To assign V, D and J gene segments, CDR3 sequences were aligned to IMGT reference sequences. For a sequence to be retained, a match of at least six nucleotides was required to both a V gene segment and a J gene segment. Rearrangements were classified as productive when the CDR3 lacked stop codons and remained in frame with V and J, and all other rearrangements were classified as non-productive. CDR3 was defined by IMGT convention, running from the second conserved V-encoded cysteine to the conserved J-encoded phenylalanine. The earlier analysis of 500 to 750 of the donors excluded any sequence lacking an unambiguous match to a single V gene segment. In an earlier analysis of 500 to 750 of the donors, V segments were called functional above 56.7% productive rearrangements and were called segregating when the between-donor standard deviation exceeded 5%. A statistical classification framework was developed to diagnose cytomegalovirus status using the catalog of TCR beta chain sequences. In a later analysis, TCR nucleotide sequences were compared against IMGT/GENE-DB human TR gene sequences so that V and J genes could be assigned. A later analysis assigned CDR3 sequences and most-parsimonious VDJ recombination scenarios with the TCRdist pipeline. In a later analysis, every TCR beta chain was defined by the combination of its CDR3 amino acid sequence and its V-gene family, and reads without a unique V-gene family were dropped. As a way to deal with suspected cross-contamination and a sequencing artifact, a later analysis dropped 640 or so nucleotide sequences that were highly shared and had low generation probability. A later analysis calculated a clonal expansion index for each public chain from normalized within-repertoire ranks of inferred template counts. In a later analysis, generation probabilities were computed with a VDJ recombination model fitted to out-of-frame rearrangements, and the resulting probabilities were checked against IGoR. A later analysis scored TCR-TCR, TCR-HLA and TCR-CMV co-occurrence with hypergeometric tests, applying a repertoire-size bias correction to TCR pairs. To estimate false discovery rates, a later analysis permuted the HLA or CMV assignments 20 times. In a later analysis, co-occurring TCRs were grouped using DBSCAN, with TCRdist sequence similarity added in when clustering inside HLA-allele-positive subsets. Co-occurrence clustering excluded repertoires with fewer than 30,000 or more than 120,000 public chains, plus five with anomalous nucleotide sharing. The table was pulled from immuneACCESS by TCRdb, which kept in-frame rearrangements only. Such tables lose some clones; where checked, under half of the loss comes from unresolved V genes, and the rest has no known cause. V and J calls and clone size are as listed in that table; D and trimming were resolved from the DNA. This sample gives about 130,000 clones in total; over 65% of them show up just once. The ten largest clonotypes hold 4.3% of the sample.

The cohort was made up of around 720 healthy bone marrow donors. Cohort members were all nominally healthy when sampled, although unrecorded immune exposures were likely present. The donor was CMV seropositive and was included in the group of some 290 seropositive cohort members. A peripheral blood sample was provided by each donor, and peripheral blood mononuclear cells were used for TCR beta sequencing. The Qiagen DNeasy Blood Extraction Kit was used to extract genomic DNA from the blood cell samples. Sequences were obtained from PBMCs. The sequence joins TRBV7-2 to TRBJ1-1, and perhaps TRBD1 as D gene, on 5 matching bases. This clonotype was obtained from a man aged 18 to 35 in good health and CMV-seropositive. In nucleotide form, the sequence is TGTGCCAGCAGCTTAGCAGTTGGGGGGACGACTGAAGCTTTCTTT. Translated, this gives CASSLAVGGTTEAFF.